This T cell receptor (beta chain) originates from a study of long-term antiretroviral therapy in people with HIV. Findings and caveats of the study: Unavailable data included ART adherence, viral resistance and therapy changes (switches in treatment).

Remarks on this clone: Its target is not known.

At survey level, the immunoSEQ assay was run in its v3.0 version. The protocol was immunoSEQ multiplex PCR, while the TCRdb copy is restricted to in-frame clones and leaves out a portion. The sample shows roughly 42,000 clones, roughly nine tenths of them seen only once. Germline CDR1 is LNHDA and CDR2 is SQIVND (reference sequence). This CDR3 comprises 16 residues. With 4 bases removed from V and 4 bases from J, the gap between germline ends came to 17 bases. Per donor, a minimum of one pre-ART and a minimum of two post-ART PBMC samples were available. This chain uses TRBV19 with TRBJ1-3; no clear D. Here the sequenced sample was unsorted PBMCs, taken 1.2 years after starting antiretroviral therapy. The sequence was collected from a woman between 45 and 60 years old with HIV. The CDR3, as DNA: TGTGCCAGTAGTAAACAGAGTGATTCACCCGGAAACACCATATATTTT. Its protein product is CASSKQSDSPGNTIYF.